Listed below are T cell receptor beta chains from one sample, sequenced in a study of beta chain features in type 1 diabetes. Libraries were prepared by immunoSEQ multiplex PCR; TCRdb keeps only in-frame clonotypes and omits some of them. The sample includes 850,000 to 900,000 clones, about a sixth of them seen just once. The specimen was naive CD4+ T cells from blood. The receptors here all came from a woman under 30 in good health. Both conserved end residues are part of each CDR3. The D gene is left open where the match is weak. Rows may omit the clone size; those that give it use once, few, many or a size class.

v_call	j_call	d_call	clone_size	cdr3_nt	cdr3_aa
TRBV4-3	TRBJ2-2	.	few	TGCGCCAGCAGCCCCCAGCCTGGGACCACCGGGGAGCTGTTTTTT	CASSPQPGTTGELFF
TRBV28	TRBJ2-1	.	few	TGTGCCAGCAGTCCCCCCTGGGGCAGCGGCAATGAGCAGTTCTTC	CASSPPWGSGNEQFF
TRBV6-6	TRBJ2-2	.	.	TGTGCCAGCTCGGCGGATTACACCGGGGAGCTGTTTTTT	CASSADYTGELFF
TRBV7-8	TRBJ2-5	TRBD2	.	TGTGCCAGCAGCTTCTTCCATAGCGGGGCGGGGGAGACCCAGTACTTC	CASSFFHSGAGETQYF
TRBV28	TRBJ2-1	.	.	TGTGCCAGCAGTACCTTATGGCCCAGGGCTGAAACCGATCCCTCCTCCGGGCAGTTCTTC	CASSTLWPRAETDPSSGQFF
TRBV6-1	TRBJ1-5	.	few	TGTGCCAGCAGTGGTCCCAGGGGCGGCAATCAGCCCCAGCATTTT	CASSGPRGGNQPQHF
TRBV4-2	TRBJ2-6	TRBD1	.	TGTGCCAGCAGCCAACTCACAGGGGTTGGGGCCAACGTCCTGACTTTC	CASSQLTGVGANVLTF
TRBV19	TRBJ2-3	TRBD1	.	TGTGCCAGTAGTTCGGACAGGGCTGTCACAGATACGCAGTATTTT	CASSSDRAVTDTQYF
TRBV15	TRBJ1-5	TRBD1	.	TGTGCCACCAGCAGTTGGGGACAGGTTAGCAATCAGCCCCAGCATTTT	CATSSWGQVSNQPQHF
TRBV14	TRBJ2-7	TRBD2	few	TGTGCCAGCAGCCAAGGGACTAGCGGGAGTGTGCAGTACTTC	CASSQGTSGSVQYF
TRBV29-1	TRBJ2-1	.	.	TGCAGCGTCCTAGACGGAAGCTCCTACAATGAGCAGTTCTTC	CSVLDGSSYNEQFF
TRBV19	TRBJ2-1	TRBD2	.	TGTGCCAGTAGTATCATGAAACTAGCGGGAGGGAAGCAGTTCTTC	CASSIMKLAGGKQFF
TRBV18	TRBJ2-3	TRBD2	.	TGTGCCAGCTCACCCATAGCGGGAGGGCCGTCCACAGATACGCAGTATTTT	CASSPIAGGPSTDTQYF
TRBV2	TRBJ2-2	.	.	TGTGCCAGCAGTGGGTTGTTGAACACCGGGGAGCTGTTTTTT	CASSGLLNTGELFF